This is a list of T cell receptor beta chains from one sample in a study of blood T cell repertoires in COVID-19. The assay was immunoSEQ multiplex PCR, and TCRdb's table has in-frame clones only and misses some. The table shows over 250,000 clones, with 75% to 90% occurring only once. Source material: peripheral blood. These receptors were collected from a woman in her thirties or forties who had recovered from COVID-19. The CDR3 runs from the conserved cysteine through the conserved F or W. The D gene is left open where the match is weak. Clone sizes are given selectively: once, few, many, or a class where the clone is expanded.

J gene: TRBJ2-2
V gene: TRBV9
D gene: TRBD2
clone size: NA
CDR3 DNA: TGTGCCAGCAGCATTACTAGCGGGGGGACCGGGGAGCTGTTTTTT
CDR3 protein: CASSITSGGTGELFF

J gene: TRBJ1-2
V gene: TRBV7-2
D gene: NA
clone size: NA
CDR3 DNA: TGTGCCAGCAGCCCCTGGACAGCCCAAGGCTACACCTTC
CDR3 protein: CASSPWTAQGYTF

J gene: TRBJ2-5
V gene: TRBV7-9
D gene: TRBD1
clone size: once
CDR3 DNA: TGTGCCAGCAGCATATGGGTAGGGGGCGGCGGGGAGACCCAGTACTTC
CDR3 protein: CASSIWVGGGGETQYF

J gene: TRBJ1-4
V gene: TRBV2
D gene: NA
clone size: NA
CDR3 DNA: TGTGCCAGCAGTGAAGAGCGGCAGGAACAACTGAGTTTT
CDR3 protein: CASSEERQEQLSF

J gene: TRBJ1-2
V gene: TRBV30
D gene: NA
clone size: once
CDR3 DNA: TGTGCCTGGAGTGTAACCCTGGTATCCAGGGCCCCTAGGGACTATGGCTACACCTTC
CDR3 protein: CAWSVTLVSRAPRDYGYTF

J gene: TRBJ1-1
V gene: TRBV10-3
D gene: TRBD1
clone size: NA
CDR3 DNA: TGTGCCACCGGGGCGGCGACAGGGGGTACTGAAGCTTTCTTT
CDR3 protein: CATGAATGGTEAFF

J gene: TRBJ1-5
V gene: TRBV7-9
D gene: NA
clone size: NA
CDR3 DNA: TGTGCCAGCAGCTTAGATTTTGGCCAGCCCCAGCATTTT
CDR3 protein: CASSLDFGQPQHF

J gene: TRBJ1-2
V gene: TRBV23-1
D gene: NA
clone size: NA
CDR3 DNA: TGCGCCAGCAGTCAATACGCAGGGGATGGCTACACCTTC
CDR3 protein: CASSQYAGDGYTF

J gene: TRBJ1-1
V gene: TRBV7-2
D gene: NA
clone size: NA
CDR3 DNA: TGTGCCAGCAGCTACGGGGGCGGGAGGAGGGGCACTGAAGCTTTCTTT
CDR3 protein: CASSYGGGRRGTEAFF

J gene: TRBJ2-7
V gene: TRBV19
D gene: NA
clone size: NA
CDR3 DNA: TGTGCCAGTAGTCCTCTGACAGGATCCTACGAGCAGTACTTC
CDR3 protein: CASSPLTGSYEQYF

J gene: TRBJ2-3
V gene: TRBV7-9
D gene: NA
clone size: NA
CDR3 DNA: TGTGCCAGCAGCCTTGGGACTGGAGGAGATACGCAGTATTTT
CDR3 protein: CASSLGTGGDTQYF

J gene: TRBJ2-7
V gene: TRBV7-9
D gene: NA
clone size: NA
CDR3 DNA: TGTGCCAGCAGCTTAATGGGTACAGGGAGCGAGCAGTACTTC
CDR3 protein: CASSLMGTGSEQYF

J gene: TRBJ1-2
V gene: TRBV4-3
D gene: TRBD1
clone size: NA
CDR3 DNA: TGCGCCAGCAGCCAAGATCCCCCAGGGGGAGGCTACACCTTC
CDR3 protein: CASSQDPPGGGYTF

J gene: TRBJ1-2
V gene: TRBV2
D gene: NA
clone size: once
CDR3 DNA: TGTGCCAGCAGTGTTGTCCACCGGGAAGGCTACACCTTC
CDR3 protein: CASSVVHREGYTF

J gene: TRBJ1-4
V gene: TRBV7-2
D gene: NA
clone size: NA
CDR3 DNA: TGTGCCAGCAGCTCCCCAGGGGACGTACTTGAAAAACTGTTTTTT
CDR3 protein: CASSSPGDVLEKLFF

J gene: TRBJ1-2
V gene: TRBV6-2/TRBV6-3
D gene: NA
clone size: NA
CDR3 DNA: TGTGCCAGCAGTTACTCCCGGACAGTCATGGGGTATGGCTACACCTTC
CDR3 protein: CASSYSRTVMGYGYTF

J gene: TRBJ2-3
V gene: TRBV9
D gene: TRBD2
clone size: NA
CDR3 DNA: TGTGCCAGCAGCGTAGGCGTGGGACTAGCGGGGGATACGCAGTATTTT
CDR3 protein: CASSVGVGLAGDTQYF

J gene: TRBJ1-2
V gene: TRBV29-1
D gene: TRBD1
clone size: NA
CDR3 DNA: TGCAGCGTTCTCGACTGGGACAGCAATGGCTACACCTTC
CDR3 protein: CSVLDWDSNGYTF

J gene: TRBJ1-1
V gene: TRBV7-2
D gene: TRBD1
clone size: NA
CDR3 DNA: TGTGCCAGCAGCATTAGACAGGGTGTATTCAGGGACACTGAAGCTTTCTTT
CDR3 protein: CASSIRQGVFRDTEAFF

J gene: TRBJ2-3
V gene: TRBV29-1
D gene: NA
clone size: NA
CDR3 DNA: TGCAGCGCTGGGCGCTACACTAGCACAGATACGCAGTATTTT
CDR3 protein: CSAGRYTSTDTQYF

J gene: TRBJ1-5
V gene: TRBV10-3
D gene: TRBD1
clone size: NA
CDR3 DNA: TGTGCCATCAGGGGGACAGATAGCAATCAGCCCCAGCATTTT
CDR3 protein: CAIRGTDSNQPQHF

J gene: TRBJ1-5
V gene: TRBV5-5
D gene: NA
clone size: NA
CDR3 DNA: TGTGCCAGCAGCTTGGCGGGGGGTAGCAATCAGCCCCAGCATTTT
CDR3 protein: CASSLAGGSNQPQHF

J gene: TRBJ1-2
V gene: TRBV5-6
D gene: NA
clone size: few
CDR3 DNA: TGTGCCAGCAGCTTGTTCGGCCCAAAGCGCGGTGGCTACACCTTC
CDR3 protein: CASSLFGPKRGGYTF

J gene: TRBJ2-1
V gene: TRBV14
D gene: TRBD2
clone size: NA
CDR3 DNA: TGTGCCAGCAGCCAGAGGACTAGCGGCTTTCGGTCCTACAATGAGCAGTTCTTC
CDR3 protein: CASSQRTSGFRSYNEQFF

J gene: TRBJ2-1
V gene: TRBV6-1
D gene: TRBD1
clone size: NA
CDR3 DNA: TGTGCCAGCAGTGAAGTGAGGGGACAGGACTACAATGAGCAGTTCTTC
CDR3 protein: CASSEVRGQDYNEQFF

J gene: TRBJ1-2
V gene: TRBV25-1
D gene: TRBD1
clone size: NA
CDR3 DNA: TGTGCCAGCAGTGGTACAGGGGGCGCGCCTCGGGGTGGCTACACCTTC
CDR3 protein: CASSGTGGAPRGGYTF